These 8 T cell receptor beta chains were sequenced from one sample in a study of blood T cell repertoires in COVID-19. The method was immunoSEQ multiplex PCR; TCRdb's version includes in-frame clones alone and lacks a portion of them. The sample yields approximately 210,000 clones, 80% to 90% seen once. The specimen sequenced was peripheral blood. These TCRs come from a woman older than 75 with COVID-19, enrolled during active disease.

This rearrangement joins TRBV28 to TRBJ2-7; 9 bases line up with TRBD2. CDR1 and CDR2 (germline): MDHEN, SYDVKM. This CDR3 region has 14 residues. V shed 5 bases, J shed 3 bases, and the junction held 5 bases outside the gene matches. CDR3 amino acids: CASSPSGGLYEQYF. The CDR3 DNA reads TGTGCCAGCAGTCCGAGCGGGGGGCTCTACGAGCAGTACTTC.

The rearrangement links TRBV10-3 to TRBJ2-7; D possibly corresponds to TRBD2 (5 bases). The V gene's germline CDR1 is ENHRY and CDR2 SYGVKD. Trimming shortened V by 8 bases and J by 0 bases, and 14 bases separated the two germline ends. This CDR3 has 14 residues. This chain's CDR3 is CAIGNTGSSYEQYF. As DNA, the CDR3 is TGTGCCATCGGAAATACGGGGAGCTCCTACGAGCAGTACTTC.

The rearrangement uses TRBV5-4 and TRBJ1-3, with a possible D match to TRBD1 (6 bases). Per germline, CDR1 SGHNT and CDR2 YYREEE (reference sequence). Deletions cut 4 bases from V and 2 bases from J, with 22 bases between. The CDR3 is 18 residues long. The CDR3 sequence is CASSQGDTRSVAGNTIYF. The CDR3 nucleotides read TGTGCCAGCAGCCAAGGGGACACCCGTTCGGTGGCTGGAAACACCATATATTTT.

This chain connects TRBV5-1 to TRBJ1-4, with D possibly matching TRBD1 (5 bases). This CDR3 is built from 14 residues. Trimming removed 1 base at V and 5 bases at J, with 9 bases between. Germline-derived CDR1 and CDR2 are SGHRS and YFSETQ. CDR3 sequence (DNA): TGCGCCAGCAGCTTGACGGCAGGGAATGAAAAACTGTTTTTT. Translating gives CASSLTAGNEKLFF.

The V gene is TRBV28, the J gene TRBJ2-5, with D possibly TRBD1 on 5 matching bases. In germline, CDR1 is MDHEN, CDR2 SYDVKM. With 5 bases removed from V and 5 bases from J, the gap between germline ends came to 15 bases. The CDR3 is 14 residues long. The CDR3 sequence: CASSQGPLRETQYF. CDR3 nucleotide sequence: TGTGCCAGCAGTCAGGGCCCCCTAAGGGAGACCCAGTACTTC. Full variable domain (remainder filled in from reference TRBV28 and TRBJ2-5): DVKVTQSSRYLVKRTGEKVFLECVQDMDHENMFWYRQDPGLGLRLIYFSYDVKMKEKGDIPEGYSVSREKKERFSLILESASTNQTSMYLCASSQGPLRETQYFGPGTRLLVL.

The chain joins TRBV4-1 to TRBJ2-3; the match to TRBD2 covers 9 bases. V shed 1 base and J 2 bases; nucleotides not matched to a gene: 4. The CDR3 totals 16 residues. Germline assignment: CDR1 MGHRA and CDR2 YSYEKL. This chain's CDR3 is CASSQGGGAVTDTQYF. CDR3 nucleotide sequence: TGCGCCAGCAGCCAAGGCGGGGGGGCGGTCACAGATACGCAGTATTTT.

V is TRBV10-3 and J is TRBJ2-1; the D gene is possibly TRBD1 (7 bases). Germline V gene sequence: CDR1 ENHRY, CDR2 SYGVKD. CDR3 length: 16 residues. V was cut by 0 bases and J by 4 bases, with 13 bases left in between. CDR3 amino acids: CAISESGGGAYNEQFF. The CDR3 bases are TGTGCCATCAGTGAGTCAGGAGGGGGCGCTTACAATGAGCAGTTCTTC.

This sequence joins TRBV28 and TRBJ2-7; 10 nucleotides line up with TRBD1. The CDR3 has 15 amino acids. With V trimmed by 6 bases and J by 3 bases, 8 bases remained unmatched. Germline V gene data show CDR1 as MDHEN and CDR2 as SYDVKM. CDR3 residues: CASSTPGQGGYEQYF. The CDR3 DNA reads TGTGCCAGCAGCACCCCAGGACAGGGGGGCTACGAGCAGTACTTC.